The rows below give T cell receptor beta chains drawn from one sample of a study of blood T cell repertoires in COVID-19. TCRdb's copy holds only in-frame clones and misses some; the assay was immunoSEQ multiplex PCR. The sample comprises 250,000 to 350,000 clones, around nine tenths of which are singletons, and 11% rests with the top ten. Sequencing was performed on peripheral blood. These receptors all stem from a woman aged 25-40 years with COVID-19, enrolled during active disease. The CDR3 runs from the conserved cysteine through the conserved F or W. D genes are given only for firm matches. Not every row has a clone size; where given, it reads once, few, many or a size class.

cdr3_nt: TGTGCCAGCAGCCCCTCCAGGGGGCGGGACTACACCTTC
cdr3_aa: CASSPSRGRDYTF
v_call: TRBV7-2
j_call: TRBJ1-2
d_call: TRBD1
clone_size: few

cdr3_nt: TGCGCCAGCAGCTATCTAGCGGGAGGGGTGAAAAATGAGCAGTTCTTC
cdr3_aa: CASSYLAGGVKNEQFF
v_call: TRBV5-1
j_call: TRBJ2-1
d_call: TRBD2
clone_size: -

cdr3_nt: TGTGCCAGCGGGCCAGCCCGAGAGACCCAGTACTTC
cdr3_aa: CASGPARETQYF
v_call: TRBV2
j_call: TRBJ2-5
d_call: -
clone_size: -

cdr3_nt: TGTGCCAGCAGCCAATCCGGGACAGGGGACGGCTACACCTTC
cdr3_aa: CASSQSGTGDGYTF
v_call: TRBV16
j_call: TRBJ1-2
d_call: TRBD1
clone_size: -

cdr3_nt: TGTGCCAGTAGTTTCCCCGGACAAGACTATGGCTACACCTTC
cdr3_aa: CASSFPGQDYGYTF
v_call: TRBV19
j_call: TRBJ1-2
d_call: -
clone_size: -

cdr3_nt: TGTGCCAGCAGCTTGGGACTAGAGGTAGATACGCAGTATTTT
cdr3_aa: CASSLGLEVDTQYF
v_call: TRBV5-6
j_call: TRBJ2-3
d_call: -
clone_size: -

cdr3_nt: TGTGCCAGCAGCTTCCCGACTAGCGGCTCCTACGAGCAGTACTTC
cdr3_aa: CASSFPTSGSYEQYF
v_call: TRBV5-6
j_call: TRBJ2-7
d_call: TRBD2
clone_size: -

cdr3_nt: TGTGCCATCAGTGATTTTACCGCCCCGGACAGGGGGGGTAACACTGAAGCTTTCTTT
cdr3_aa: CAISDFTAPDRGGNTEAFF
v_call: TRBV10-3
j_call: TRBJ1-1
d_call: TRBD1
clone_size: -

cdr3_nt: TGTGCCAGCAGTCTTAGCGGGAGCTCCTACGAGCAGTACTTC
cdr3_aa: CASSLSGSSYEQYF
v_call: TRBV28
j_call: TRBJ2-7
d_call: TRBD2
clone_size: -

cdr3_nt: TGTGCCAGCAGTTTCTCGGGACAGATCTACGAGCAGTACTTC
cdr3_aa: CASSFSGQIYEQYF
v_call: TRBV27
j_call: TRBJ2-7
d_call: TRBD1
clone_size: once

cdr3_nt: TGTGCCAGTAGTATAGGGTCCGGCAGGGGTGATTGGGAGACCCAGTACTTC
cdr3_aa: CASSIGSGRGDWETQYF
v_call: TRBV19
j_call: TRBJ2-5
d_call: -
clone_size: -

cdr3_nt: TGCGCCAGCAGCCAAGACCCGTATAATTCACCCCTCCACTTT
cdr3_aa: CASSQDPYNSPLHF
v_call: TRBV4-3
j_call: TRBJ1-6
d_call: -
clone_size: -

cdr3_nt: TGTGCCAGCAGTTTACCCTGGACAATTGAAGCTTTCTTT
cdr3_aa: CASSLPWTIEAFF
v_call: TRBV28
j_call: TRBJ1-1
d_call: -
clone_size: -

cdr3_nt: TGTGCCAGCAGTACCGGGACAGGGAACCACGAGCAGTACTTC
cdr3_aa: CASSTGTGNHEQYF
v_call: TRBV28
j_call: TRBJ2-7
d_call: TRBD1
clone_size: -

cdr3_nt: TGCAGCGTTGATAGGGCAGGGGCCAGCTACGAGCAGTACTTC
cdr3_aa: CSVDRAGASYEQYF
v_call: TRBV29-1
j_call: TRBJ2-7
d_call: -
clone_size: -

cdr3_nt: TGTGCCAGCAGCCTAAGACAGGGCTACGAGCAGTACTTC
cdr3_aa: CASSLRQGYEQYF
v_call: TRBV14
j_call: TRBJ2-7
d_call: TRBD1
clone_size: few

cdr3_nt: TGTGCCAGCAGTGCTTTTACCGGGACAGACAATCAGCCCCAGCATTTT
cdr3_aa: CASSAFTGTDNQPQHF
v_call: TRBV6-1
j_call: TRBJ1-5
d_call: TRBD1
clone_size: -